This entry lists 8 T cell receptor beta chains sequenced from one sample in a study of T cell responses to AZD1222 COVID-19 vaccine. Repertoires were generated with immunoSEQ multiplex PCR, while TCRdb's copy carries only in-frame clones and drops some. This table holds more than 75,000 clones, about 83% found once. The sample was peripheral blood, taken 28 days after the second AZD1222 dose. These receptors were obtained from an adult who received the AZD1222 COVID-19 vaccine.

This clone was seen more than once but under ten times. The chain is built from TRBV19 and TRBJ2-3; D may be TRBD1 or TRBD2 (5 bases each). Germline assignment: CDR1 LNHDA and CDR2 SQIVND (reference sequence). V was clipped by 0 bases and J by 2 bases, with 12 bases between them. The CDR3 runs to 16 residues. For the CDR3, the DNA is TGTGCCAGTAGTATAGATCGGGGCCGGTACACAGATACGCAGTATTTT. Translated: CASSIDRGRYTDTQYF.

This clone was picked up a small number of times. CDR3: CASSLVQGGKDGYTF. The CDR3, as DNA: TGCGCCAGCAGCTTGGTACAAGGGGGAAAGGATGGCTACACCTTC. The chain uses TRBV5-1 and TRBJ1-2; possible D gene TRBD1, 6 bases. From germline, CDR1 is SGHRS and CDR2 YFSETQ. The CDR3 extends over 15 amino acids. V was cut by 0 bases and J by 6 bases, with 15 bases left in between.

The rearrangement uses TRBV18 and TRBJ1-3; D unclear. This CDR3 spans 16 amino acids. Trimming pared 3 bases from V and 0 bases from J, leaving 12 bases between. From germline, CDR1 is KGHSH and CDR2 LQKENI. The CDR3 sequence is CASSPSGKTSGNTIYF. Written as DNA, the CDR3 is TGTGCCAGCTCACCGAGCGGGAAGACCTCTGGAAACACCATATATTTT.

This chain connects TRBV7-2 to TRBJ2-1, with 8 bases aligning to TRBD2. The trim removed 5 bases at V and 2 bases at J, leaving 8 bases unmatched. CDR1 and CDR2 from the germline V gene are SGHTA and FQGNSA. This CDR3 has 16 amino acids. CDR3 sequence reads: CASSPLAGAAYNEQFF. CDR3 DNA: TGTGCCAGCAGCCCGCTAGCGGGTGCCGCCTACAATGAGCAGTTCTTC.

The chain uses TRBV7-2 and TRBJ2-5; 8 positions agree with TRBD1. CDR3 length: 14 residues. The V segment lost 5 bases and the J segment 5 bases; nucleotides outside the gene matches: 7. Germline V gives CDR1 SGHTA, CDR2 FQGNSA. In DNA, the CDR3 is TGTGCCAGCAGCCAGCCAGGGGGCGGGGAGACCCAGTACTTC. Translated, it gives CASSQPGGGETQYF.

The gene calls are TRBV28 and TRBJ2-1, with D possibly TRBD2 on 5 matching bases. The V end lost 3 bases, the J end lost 4 bases, and 10 bases lay between the germline ends. Looked up from germline, CDR1 is MDHEN and CDR2 is SYDVKM. The CDR3 has 14 residues. The DNA of the CDR3 is TGTGCCAGCAGTTTGGATAGCGATTACAATGAGCAGTTCTTC. This codes for CASSLDSDYNEQFF.

The V and J genes are TRBV20-1 and TRBJ1-5; unclear D gene. Trimming shortened V by 3 bases and J by 3 bases, and 15 bases separated the two germline ends. This CDR3 has 15 residues. Germline-derived CDR1 and CDR2 are DFQATT and SNEGSKA (reference sequence). This chain's CDR3 is CSASTAANTNQPQHF. CDR3 in DNA: TGCAGTGCTAGTACGGCGGCAAACACCAATCAGCCCCAGCATTTT.

This chain uses TRBV7-2 with TRBJ2-7; TRBD2 agrees at 7 bases. The CDR3 contains 15 residues. Germline V gene sequence: CDR1 SGHTA, CDR2 FQGNSA. Trimming removed 0 bases from V and 6 bases from J; junction bases left unmatched: 8. CDR3 bases: TGTGCCAGCAGCTTAGCGGTGGGCGGGAGCGGCGAGCAGTACTTC. Protein product: CASSLAVGGSGEQYF.